Listed below are T cell receptor beta chains from one sample, sequenced in a study of shared clonotypes between healthy human individuals. TCRdb's table, derived via immunoSEQ multiplex PCR, lists solely in-frame clones and lacks some. The sample lists around 2.1 million clones; roughly 91% were seen once. The sequenced material came from naive CD8+ T cells from PBMCs. These receptors were taken from a man between 18 and 29 years old in good health. Some clones in this sample may be carry-over from other donors' samples. CDR3s include the opening cysteine and the closing phenylalanine or tryptophan. The D gene is left open where the match is weak. Rows give clone size only sometimes, using once, few, many, or a class for an expanded clone.

abundance	d_gene	v_gene	j_gene	CDR3aa	CDR3nt
NA	NA	TRBV9	TRBJ1-1	CASSEGASTEAFF	TGTGCCAGCAGCGAAGGGGCGAGCACTGAAGCTTTCTTT
NA	NA	TRBV4-1	TRBJ2-5	CASSLIGAGQETQYF	TGCGCCAGCAGCCTGATCGGGGCTGGACAAGAGACCCAGTACTTC
NA	TRBD1	TRBV27	TRBJ2-1	CASRRGQGLVAVSYNEQFF	TGTGCCAGCAGGCGTGGACAGGGCCTCGTAGCGGTCTCCTACAATGAGCAGTTCTTC
NA	TRBD2	TRBV4-2	TRBJ2-5	CASSQDLFAGGEQETQYF	TGTGCCAGCAGCCAAGATTTATTTGCGGGAGGCGAACAAGAGACCCAGTACTTC
few	TRBD1	TRBV7-9	TRBJ1-2	CASSLGQGVNYGYTF	TGTGCCAGCAGCTTGGGACAGGGCGTTAACTATGGCTACACCTTC
NA	TRBD1	TRBV6-1	TRBJ2-5	CASFLSPGGFETQYF	TGTGCCAGCTTTCTCAGCCCAGGGGGCTTTGAGACCCAGTACTTC
NA	TRBD1	TRBV19	TRBJ2-1	CASNYRQGAYNEQFF	TGTGCCAGTAACTATAGGCAGGGGGCTTACAATGAGCAGTTCTTC
NA	NA	TRBV11-2	TRBJ2-7	CASSWGAGQPYEQYF	TGTGCCAGCAGCTGGGGGGCGGGACAACCCTACGAGCAGTACTTC
once	NA	TRBV11-2	TRBJ1-5	CASAELSNQPQHF	TGTGCCAGCGCCGAGTTAAGCAATCAGCCCCAGCATTTT
NA	TRBD2	TRBV6-4	TRBJ2-7	CASSQTSGSSYEQYF	TGTGCCAGCAGTCAAACTAGCGGGAGTTCCTACGAGCAGTACTTC
NA	NA	TRBV30	TRBJ1-6	CAWSGGINSPLHF	TGTGCCTGGAGTGGAGGGATTAATTCACCCCTCCACTTT
once	NA	TRBV27	TRBJ1-2	CASRAGTLSSYGYTF	TGTGCCAGCAGGGCGGGGACATTGTCATCCTATGGCTACACCTTC
NA	TRBD2	TRBV5-1	TRBJ2-1	CASSTPTSGRAGYNEQFF	TGCGCCAGCAGCACACCAACTAGCGGGAGGGCCGGGTACAATGAGCAGTTCTTC
once	NA	TRBV27	TRBJ2-3	CASSRPPFTDTQYF	TGTGCCAGCAGTCGCCCCCCCTTTACAGATACGCAGTATTTT
NA	TRBD1	TRBV7-8	TRBJ1-2	CASSSLDRVYGYTF	TGTGCCAGCAGCTCGTTGGACAGGGTGTATGGCTACACCTTC
NA	NA	TRBV9	TRBJ1-3	CASSADDRSTGNTIYF	TGTGCCAGCAGCGCAGACGACAGGTCTACTGGAAACACCATATATTTT
NA	NA	TRBV27	TRBJ1-2	CASSFLLGEGGYTF	TGTGCCAGCAGTTTCCTCTTAGGGGAGGGTGGCTACACCTTC
NA	TRBD2	TRBV4-1	TRBJ2-4	CASSQFGGLDKNIQYF	TGCGCCAGCAGCCAATTCGGGGGGTTGGACAAAAACATTCAGTACTTC
NA	NA	TRBV7-9	TRBJ1-1	CASSLTDLNTEAFF	TGTGCCAGCAGCTTAACGGATTTGAACACTGAAGCTTTCTTT
once	NA	TRBV6-1	TRBJ1-5	CASSERGGVYSNQPQHF	TGTGCCAGCAGTGAGCGGGGGGGAGTTTATAGCAATCAGCCCCAGCATTTT
NA	NA	TRBV19	TRBJ2-7	CASSISATSSGEQYF	TGTGCCAGTAGTATTTCCGCGACTTCAAGCGGCGAGCAGTACTTC
few	NA	TRBV19	TRBJ2-1	CASSRVGGNSYNEQFF	TGTGCCAGTAGTAGGGTCGGTGGTAACTCCTACAATGAGCAGTTCTTC
NA	NA	TRBV11-2	TRBJ1-2	CASSLPMWGYTF	TGTGCCAGCAGCTTACCTATGTGGGGCTACACCTTC
few	NA	TRBV7-8	TRBJ1-5	CASSLGQGQPQHF	TGTGCCAGCAGCTTAGGGCAGGGACAGCCCCAGCATTTT
NA	TRBD2	TRBV27	TRBJ2-1	CASAGGLAGLYNEQFF	TGTGCCAGCGCAGGAGGACTAGCGGGGCTATACAATGAGCAGTTCTTC
NA	TRBD2	TRBV4-2	TRBJ2-5	CASSHARASGKQETQYF	TGTGCCAGCAGCCACGCGAGGGCTAGCGGAAAACAAGAGACCCAGTACTTC
once	NA	TRBV28	TRBJ2-7	CASSLWDGVGYEQYF	TGTGCCAGCAGTTTGTGGGACGGTGTAGGGTACGAGCAGTACTTC
once	TRBD1	TRBV27	TRBJ2-7	CASSLRAGGLYEQYF	TGTGCCAGCAGTCTGAGGGCAGGGGGCCTTTACGAGCAGTACTTC
NA	NA	TRBV19	TRBJ2-7	CASSAGHYSYEQYF	TGTGCCAGTAGTGCCGGACATTACTCCTACGAGCAGTACTTC
NA	NA	TRBV28	TRBJ1-4	CASSPTYLGGEKLFF	TGTGCCAGCAGTCCTACGTATCTCGGGGGTGAAAAACTGTTTTTT
NA	NA	TRBV28	TRBJ2-2	CASSLLGGAGGELFF	TGTGCCAGCAGTTTATTAGGAGGCGCAGGCGGGGAGCTGTTTTTT
once	TRBD1	TRBV4-3	TRBJ2-7	CASSQEGGRNNPYEQYF	TGCGCCAGCAGCCAAGAAGGGGGCAGAAACAACCCCTACGAGCAGTACTTC
NA	NA	TRBV5-1	TRBJ2-2	CASSANTGELFF	TGCGCCAGCAGCGCCAACACCGGGGAGCTGTTTTTT
NA	NA	TRBV30	TRBJ1-4	CAWGPIATNEKLFF	TGTGCCTGGGGTCCAATTGCAACTAATGAAAAACTGTTTTTT
NA	TRBD2	TRBV7-3	TRBJ2-3	CASSPRAGGDADTQYF	TGTGCCAGCAGCCCGAGGGCGGGAGGAGACGCAGATACGCAGTATTTT
NA	NA	TRBV7-9	TRBJ2-6	CASSKQGSGANVLTF	TGTGCCAGCAGTAAACAGGGTTCTGGGGCCAACGTCCTGACTTTC